This is a list of T cell receptor beta chains from one sample in a study of cytomegalovirus exposure and HLA in healthy donors. This table comes from immunoSEQ multiplex PCR, and its TCRdb copy is limited to in-frame clones, with some not included. Among over 150,000 clones listed, 70% to 80% were seen once. Material: PBMCs. The receptor source for this set is a man in his thirties or forties in good health and CMV-seropositive. Both conserved end residues are part of each CDR3. Each record gives: V gene, clone size, D gene, J gene, CDR3 protein, CDR3 DNA. A D gene is named only where the DNA matches it firmly. A row's size may be missing; if present it is once, few, many or a size class.

TRBV10-3	NA	TRBD2	TRBJ2-2	CAIRNHGRAGTGELFF	TGTGCCATCAGGAATCACGGGAGGGCGGGCACCGGGGAGCTGTTTTTT
TRBV6-5	NA	NA	TRBJ2-5	CASSYSTGFGETQYF	TGTGCCAGCAGTTACTCGACCGGGTTCGGAGAGACCCAGTACTTC
TRBV7-2	NA	TRBD2	TRBJ2-7	CASRPATSGSFLNF	TGTGCCAGCAGACCGGCCACTAGCGGGAGTTTTCTGAACTTC
TRBV6-6	NA	NA	TRBJ1-1	CASSRVRRAEAFF	TGTGCCAGCAGCCGCGTGCGGAGGGCTGAAGCTTTCTTT
TRBV20-1	NA	NA	TRBJ2-1	CSAKTGEQFF	TGCAGTGCGAAGACTGGTGAGCAGTTCTTC
TRBV5-5	NA	NA	TRBJ2-5	CASQMSGQLQETQYF	TGTGCCAGCCAGATGTCAGGACAACTTCAAGAGACCCAGTACTTC
TRBV27	NA	TRBD1	TRBJ1-5	CASSPKWDRQQEPQHF	TGTGCCAGCAGTCCCAAATGGGACAGGCAGCAGGAGCCCCAGCATTTT
TRBV12-2	NA	NA	TRBJ2-7	CASRRLVSMYEQYF	TGTGCAAGTCGCCGACTAGTTTCTATGTACGAGCAGTACTTC
TRBV30	NA	NA	TRBJ2-5	CAWSVQTKETQYF	TGTGCCTGGAGTGTACAGACTAAAGAGACCCAGTACTTC
TRBV27	NA	NA	TRBJ2-3	CASSLYASGSTDTQYF	TGTGCCAGCAGTCTATACGCCAGCGGGAGCACAGATACGCAGTATTTT
TRBV29-1	NA	TRBD2	TRBJ2-5	CSGGTSATQTQYF	TGCAGCGGAGGGACTAGCGCAACCCAGACCCAGTACTTC
TRBV20-1	NA	NA	TRBJ1-1	CSVRGNTEAFF	TGCAGTGTGCGGGGGAACACTGAAGCTTTCTTT
TRBV6-1	few	TRBD1	TRBJ2-5	CASIRDRGPETQYF	TGTGCCAGCATCCGGGACAGGGGGCCAGAGACCCAGTACTTC
TRBV7-2	NA	NA	TRBJ2-6	CASSLAGAPVSGANVLTF	TGTGCCAGCAGCTTAGCAGGGGCCCCCGTCTCTGGGGCCAACGTCCTGACTTTC
TRBV6-6	NA	TRBD1	TRBJ1-1	CASSSSKQGAPEAFF	TGTGCCAGCAGTTCTTCAAAACAGGGGGCCCCTGAAGCTTTCTTT
TRBV6-5	few	TRBD2	TRBJ2-1	CASRTSGTWGEQFF	TGTGCCAGCAGGACTAGCGGAACATGGGGTGAGCAGTTCTTC
TRBV15	NA	NA	TRBJ2-2	CATSRSRTANTGELFF	TGTGCCACCAGCAGATCTCGGACAGCAAACACCGGGGAGCTGTTTTTT
TRBV7-3	NA	NA	TRBJ2-1	CASSMTSNEQFF	TGTGCCAGCAGCATGACTAGCAATGAGCAGTTCTTC
TRBV7-9	NA	TRBD2	TRBJ2-1	CASSQEGGPGTSNEQFF	TGTGCCAGCAGCCAAGAGGGGGGGCCCGGGACTAGTAATGAGCAGTTCTTC
TRBV15	NA	NA	TRBJ2-2	CATSRDRGGTGELFF	TGTGCCACCAGCAGAGATCGAGGGGGCACCGGGGAGCTGTTTTTT
TRBV15	NA	NA	TRBJ2-7	CATSRGSGSDEQYF	TGTGCCACCAGCAGGGGTTCCGGGAGCGACGAGCAGTACTTC
TRBV11-2	NA	NA	TRBJ2-1	CASSLIAHEQFF	TGTGCCAGCAGCCTAATAGCTCATGAGCAGTTCTTC
TRBV5-1	NA	TRBD1	TRBJ2-3	CASSKDRAKGTDTQYF	TGCGCCAGCAGCAAGGACAGGGCGAAGGGCACAGATACGCAGTATTTT
TRBV18	NA	NA	TRBJ1-5	CASSPAGSNQPQHF	TGTGCCAGCTCACCAGCAGGGTCCAATCAGCCCCAGCATTTT
TRBV10-2	NA	TRBD2	TRBJ2-7	CASWAGGPYEQYF	TGCGCCAGCTGGGCGGGAGGACCGTACGAGCAGTACTTC
TRBV11-1	NA	NA	TRBJ2-2	CASSLGSNTGELFF	TGTGCCAGCAGCTTGGGCTCAAACACCGGGGAGCTGTTTTTT
TRBV6-6	NA	TRBD2	TRBJ2-2	CASSYRLAGADGELFF	TGTGCCAGCAGCTACCGATTAGCGGGAGCGGACGGGGAGCTGTTTTTT
TRBV9	NA	TRBD2	TRBJ2-2	CASGLAGDTGELFF	TGTGCCAGCGGACTAGCGGGAGACACCGGGGAGCTGTTTTTT
TRBV11-1	NA	NA	TRBJ2-5	CASSRGSQETQYF	TGTGCCAGCAGCCGAGGATCGCAAGAGACCCAGTACTTC
TRBV6-6	NA	NA	TRBJ2-5	CASSARGAVGETQYF	TGTGCCAGCAGTGCCAGGGGGGCTGTAGGGGAGACCCAGTACTTC
TRBV27	NA	TRBD1	TRBJ1-2	CASSPGQGSYTF	TGTGCCAGCAGTCCGGGACAGGGAAGCTACACCTTC
TRBV7-2	once	NA	TRBJ2-7	CASSLLRYRPLYEQYF	TGTGCCAGCAGCTTACTTAGGTACAGACCACTCTACGAGCAGTACTTC
TRBV5-4	NA	TRBD2	TRBJ2-3	CASTLGRFGDTQYF	TGTGCCAGCACCCTCGGGAGGTTTGGAGATACGCAGTATTTT
TRBV4-2	NA	NA	TRBJ2-7	CASSQDGGVSSYEQYF	TGTGCCAGCAGCCAGGACGGCGGGGTAAGCTCCTACGAGCAGTACTTC
TRBV13	once	NA	TRBJ2-7	CASSLEGGLPYEQYF	TGTGCCAGCAGTCTTGAGGGCGGGCTGCCCTACGAGCAGTACTTC
TRBV4-2	NA	TRBD1	TRBJ2-7	CASSQWRTGSSYEQYF	TGTGCCAGCAGCCAATGGAGGACAGGGAGTAGCTACGAGCAGTACTTC
TRBV5-1	NA	NA	TRBJ2-7	CASSLMGGPSDYEQYF	TGCGCCAGCAGCTTGATGGGGGGGCCATCTGACTACGAGCAGTACTTC